The clone carrying this T cell receptor beta chain has ten or more counts. Its antigen remains unknown. Ophthalmopathy cases met thresholds of Clinical Activity Score at least 3, NOSPECS grade at least 4 and duration under 3 months. Patients showing uncontrolled infection, other autoimmune disease, pregnancy or lactation were ineligible. Fresh peripheral blood, about 9.3 ml, yielded the PBMCs. These data are taken from a study of T cells in Graves' hyperthyroidism and ophthalmopathy. Study-wide results and limits: Blood samples included most of the expanded thyroid clonotypes exceeding 0.001.

Trimming took off 2 bases at V and 0 bases at J, with 13 bases between the two ends. The length of the CDR3 is 17 residues. Germline CDR1 MNHEY, CDR2 SMNVEV (reference sequence). Amplification targeted TCR beta CDR3 regions from RNA transcripts. When the TCR CDR3 underwent first-round RT-PCR, the HTBI primer set was used. TCRdb used MiXCR to reprocess the multiplex PCR reads, holding one entry per CDR3 protein. The sample includes around 340,000 distinct CDR3 sequences, 18% seen only once; the top ten take around 16%. The chain uses TRBV27 and TRBJ2-2; D gene unclear. This receptor was obtained from a woman aged 40 to 55 with Graves' ophthalmopathy. The sample comprised blood. The CDR3, as DNA: TGTGCCAGCAGTTTAGCGAGAGATTTTCCGAACACCGGGGAGCTGTTTTTT. Its protein is CASSLARDFPNTGELFF.